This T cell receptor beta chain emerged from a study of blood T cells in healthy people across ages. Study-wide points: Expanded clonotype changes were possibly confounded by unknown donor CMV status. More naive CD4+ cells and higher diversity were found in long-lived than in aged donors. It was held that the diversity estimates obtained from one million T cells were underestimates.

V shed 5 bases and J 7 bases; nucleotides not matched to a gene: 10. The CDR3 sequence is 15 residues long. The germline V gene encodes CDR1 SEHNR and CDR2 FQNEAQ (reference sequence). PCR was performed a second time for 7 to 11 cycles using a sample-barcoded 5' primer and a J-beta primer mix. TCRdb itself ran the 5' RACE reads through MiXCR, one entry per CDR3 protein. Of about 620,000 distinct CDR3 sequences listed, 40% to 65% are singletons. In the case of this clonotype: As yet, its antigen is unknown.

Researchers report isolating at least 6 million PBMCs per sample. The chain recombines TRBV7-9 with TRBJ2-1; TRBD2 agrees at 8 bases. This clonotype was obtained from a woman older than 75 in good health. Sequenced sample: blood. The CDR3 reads CASSEVPGLGNEQFF. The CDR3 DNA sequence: TGTGCCAGCAGCGAAGTCCCGGGACTAGGGAATGAGCAGTTCTTC. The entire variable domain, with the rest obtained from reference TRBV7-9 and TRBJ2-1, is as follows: DTGVSQNPRHKITKRGQNVTFRCDPISEHNRLYWYRQTLGQGPEFLTYFQNEAQLEKSRLLSDRFSAERPKGSFSTLEIQRTEQGDSAMYLCASSEVPGLGNEQFFGPGTRLTVL.